The 27 T cell receptor beta chains given below trace back to one sample, sequenced in a study of blood T cell repertoires in COVID-19. Assay: immunoSEQ multiplex PCR; the TCRdb copy retains only in-frame clones and omits some. The sample consists of under 450,000 clones, about nine tenths of them appearing once. The specimen was PBMCs or T cells enriched from blood (not recorded which). These TCRs come from a woman aged 40 to 50 who had been exposed to COVID-19.

The chain recombines TRBV11-3 with TRBJ2-7, with a tentative D call TRBD2 (5 bases). This CDR3 region has 16 residues. The V gene's germline CDR1 is SGHNT and CDR2 YENEEA. The V and J ends lost 2 bases and 2 bases respectively, with 16 bases between them. CDR3 sequence: CASSLTRRGPPYEQYF. The CDR3 DNA is TGTGCCAGCAGCTTAACTAGGCGTGGGCCCCCCTACGAGCAGTACTTC.

CDR3 residues: CASSQFGMARAGNTIYF. DNA for the CDR3: TGTGCCAGCAGCCAATTCGGGATGGCAAGGGCTGGAAACACCATATATTTT. The chain links TRBV16 to TRBJ1-3; D is undetermined. Trimming pared 1 base from V and 2 bases from J, leaving 15 bases between. The CDR3 totals 17 residues. Germline CDR1 is KGHSY and CDR2 is FQNENV.

V and J are TRBV6-6 and TRBJ1-5, with a tentative D call TRBD1 (6 bases). With 4 bases removed from V and 5 bases from J, the gap between germline ends came to 15 bases. This CDR3 has 15 amino acids. The V gene's germline CDR1 is MNHNY and CDR2 SVGAGI (reference sequence). The CDR3, as DNA: TGTGCCAGCAGTTCCCCCACAGGGCTTGATCAGCCCCAGCATTTT. Its protein product is CASSSPTGLDQPQHF.

V usage is TRBV3-1 (or the pseudogene TRBV3-2) and J usage is TRBJ2-5, with 14 bases fitting TRBD2. The CDR3 extends over 16 amino acids. The junction had 7 bases not matched to a gene; V was cut back by 5 bases and J by 5 bases. CDR1 and CDR2 (germline): LGHDT, YNNKEL (reference sequence). The DNA for the CDR3 is TGTGCCAGCAGCTTAAGGACTAGCGGGGGGAGGGAGACCCAGTACTTC. Translated, it gives CASSLRTSGGRETQYF.

The genes are TRBV30 and TRBJ2-7, with TRBD1 identical over 9 bases. CDR3 size: 14 residues. Trimming removed 0 bases from V and 6 bases from J; junction bases left unmatched: 6. Per the germline V gene, CDR1 is GTSNPN and CDR2 is SVGIG (reference sequence). CDR3 sequence (DNA): TGTGCCTGGAGTGTTATTGGGACAGGGTTCGAGCAGTACTTC. Translating gives CAWSVIGTGFEQYF.

The V and J genes are TRBV24-1 and TRBJ1-2; 9 bases fit TRBD1. The CDR3 loop spans 13 amino acids. V gave up 5 bases and J gave up 4 bases; unmatched junction bases: 1. Germline-derived CDR1 and CDR2 are KGHDR and SFDVKD. The CDR3 coding sequence is TGTGCCACCAGTGCGGGACAGGGCTATGGCTACACCTTC. Protein: CATSAGQGYGYTF.

The chain recombines TRBV3-1 (or the pseudogene TRBV3-2) with TRBJ2-1; TRBD2 aligns across 9 bases. CDR1 is LGHDT and CDR2 is YNNKEL in the germline V gene (reference sequence). Trimming removed 1 base from V and 7 bases from J; junction bases left unmatched: 2. This CDR3 has 14 amino acids. CDR3 nucleotide sequence: TGTGCCAGCAGCCAAGTAGCGGGAGAGAATGAGCAGTTCTTC. Encoded protein: CASSQVAGENEQFF.

The V call is TRBV7-9, the J call TRBJ1-6, with 7 bases matching TRBD1. The CDR3 has 14 residues. Germline CDR1 is SEHNR and CDR2 is FQNEAQ (reference sequence). V was pared by 4 bases and J by 12 bases, with 9 bases of the junction left unmatched. CDR3 amino acids: CASSSGQRTLPLHF. Written as DNA, the CDR3 is TGTGCCAGCAGCTCGGGACAGAGAACTTTACCCCTCCACTTT.

The chain joins TRBV7-6 to TRBJ1-1, with 7 bases lining up with TRBD1. This CDR3 region has 16 residues. Germline CDR1 SGHVS, CDR2 FNYEAQ. V was pared by 5 bases and J by 0 bases, with 9 bases of the junction left unmatched. In DNA form, the CDR3 reads TGTGCCAGCAGCCCTCTACAGGGGCTTCTGAACACTGAAGCTTTCTTT. Protein: CASSPLQGLLNTEAFF.

The chain has TRBV24-1 and TRBJ1-6; the D gene is possibly TRBD1 (6 bases). The CDR3 is made up of 17 amino acids. Germline assignment: CDR1 KGHDR and CDR2 SFDVKD. V was cut by 5 bases and J by 8 bases, with 21 bases left in between. The CDR3 DNA reads TGTGCCACCAGTGTTAGAGGGGGACACTCAGAGGATTCACCCCTCCACTTT. This gives the protein CATSVRGGHSEDSPLHF.

Regarding this clone: The junction departs from germline at one end; a sequencing error may be responsible. V usage is TRBV13 and J usage is TRBJ1-1; TRBD1 aligns across 7 bases. Germline loops: CDR1 PRHDT, CDR2 FYEKMQ (reference sequence). CDR3 length equals 13 residues. The CDR3 coding sequence is TGTGCCAGCAGCCTACAGGGGAACGCTGAAGCTTTCTTT. Amino acid sequence: CASSLQGNAEAFF.

V usage is TRBV10-2 and J usage is TRBJ2-7; D remains ambiguous. This CDR3 has 13 residues. V dropped 3 bases and J dropped 3 bases, with 9 bases sitting between them. Germline lookup yields CDR1 WSHSY and CDR2 SAAADI. In DNA form, the CDR3 reads TGCGCCAGCAGTGAAGCCCCATTCTACGAGCAGTACTTC. It is translated as CASSEAPFYEQYF.

V is TRBV7-6 and J is TRBJ2-1, with 7 bases lining up with TRBD2. V trimming: 2 bases; J trimming: 0 bases; junction bases outside the gene matches: 13. The CDR3 totals 19 residues. From germline, CDR1 is SGHVS and CDR2 FNYEAQ. The CDR3 DNA sequence: TGTGCCAGCAGCTTAAGGGTCGGAGCGGGGCTTAGCTCCTACAATGAGCAGTTCTTC. Its translation: CASSLRVGAGLSSYNEQFF. Together with reference TRBV7-6 and TRBJ2-1, the CDR3 gives the full variable domain: GAGVSQSPRYKVTKRGQDVALRCDPISGHVSLYWYRQALGQGPEFLTYFNYEAQQDKSGLPNDRFSAERPEGSISTLTIQRTEQRDSAMYRCASSLRVGAGLSSYNEQFFGPGTRLTVL.

The chain carries TRBV11-2 and TRBJ1-4; 8 nucleotides match TRBD1. The CDR3 runs to 13 residues. The J segment lost 8 bases and the V segment lost 8 bases, leaving 7 bases of the junction unmatched. Looked up from germline, CDR1 is SGHAT and CDR2 is FQNNGV. CDR3 bases: TGTGCCAGCCGTACAGGGGGGAGGGAAAAACTGTTTTTT. Residues: CASRTGGREKLFF. The full variable domain, its missing parts supplied by reference TRBV11-2 and TRBJ1-4, is EAGVAQSPRYKIIEKRQSVAFWCNPISGHATLYWYQQILGQGPKLLIQFQNNGVVDDSQLPKDRFSAERLKGVDSTLKIQPAKLEDSAVYLCASRTGGREKLFFGSGTQLSVL.

The chain recombines TRBV21-1 with TRBJ1-4. TRBV21-1 is assigned pseudogene status. This CDR3 spans 17 amino acids. CDR3 coding DNA: TGTGCCAGCAGCAAAAAACTACGGGCAGGACTTAATGAAAAACTGTTTTTT. It codes for CASSKKLRAGLNEKLFF.

The chain joins TRBV19 to TRBJ1-1; 7 bases match TRBD1. This CDR3 is 15 amino acids long. Germline V gene lookup returns CDR1 LNHDA and CDR2 SQIVND (reference sequence). Losses at the gene ends were 4 bases for V and 7 bases for J; bases not matched to a gene: 12. CDR3 loop: CASSTGQRGVGEAFF. Written as DNA, the CDR3 is TGTGCCAGTAGTACGGGACAGCGAGGGGTAGGTGAAGCTTTCTTT.

The chain's CDR3 is CASTPVGRPTKQYF. The CDR3 coding sequence is TGTGCCAGCACCCCAGTGGGGAGGCCTACGAAGCAGTACTTC. The rearrangement links TRBV6-5 to TRBJ2-7; tentatively, D is TRBD2 (6 bases). CDR3 length equals 14 residues. V lost 7 bases and J lost 8, with 21 bases in between. CDR1 and CDR2 (germline): MNHEY, SVGAGI.

V and J are TRBV6-6 and TRBJ2-7; 7 bases match TRBD2. This CDR3 comprises 12 residues. In germline, CDR1 is MNHNY, CDR2 SVGAGI (reference sequence). J lost 5 bases, V lost 4 bases, and 2 bases had no gene match. CDR3 loop: CASSLGGDEQYF. CDR3 nucleotide sequence: TGTGCCAGCAGTTTGGGAGGGGACGAGCAGTACTTC.

The chain is built from TRBV19 and TRBJ1-1, with D hard to call. The CDR3 consists of 16 residues. CDR1 is LNHDA and CDR2 is SQIVND in the germline V gene (reference sequence). The V end lost 5 bases, the J end lost 1 base, and 17 bases lay between the germline ends. The CDR3 DNA reads as TGTGCCAGTAGTCCGTTGCCGGCCGGGAAGAACACTGAAGCTTTCTTT. It specifies CASSPLPAGKNTEAFF.

The V gene is TRBV23-1, the J gene TRBJ1-4; D is possibly TRBD1 (5 bases). TRBV23-1 is filed as an ORF, its function uncertain. V was shortened by 3 bases and J by 12 bases, with 8 bases between the two germline ends. The CDR3 covers 11 residues. The CDR3 spells CASSQTVQLFF. The CDR3 nucleotides are TGCGCCAGCAGTCAGACAGTGCAACTGTTTTTT.

This rearrangement joins TRBV19 to TRBJ1-1; no reliable D call. Deletions cut 11 bases from V and 1 base from J, with 14 bases between. Per germline, CDR1 LNHDA and CDR2 SQIVND (reference sequence). The CDR3 is 13 amino acids. The DNA of the CDR3 is TGTGCCCGAAATGCACGGAGGAACACTGAAGCTTTCTTT. Amino acid sequence: CARNARRNTEAFF.

The chain uses TRBV11-3 and TRBJ1-5; no clear D gene. In germline, CDR1 is SGHNT, CDR2 YENEEA. V gave up 5 bases and J gave up 3 bases, with 8 bases separating them. The CDR3 spans 13 residues. The CDR3, as DNA: TGTGCCAGCAGCCCAGACAACAATCAGCCCCAGCATTTT. Residues: CASSPDNNQPQHF. The full variable domain, with the rest looked up from reference TRBV11-3 and TRBJ1-5, is EAGVVQSPRYKIIEKKQPVAFWCNPISGHNTLYWYLQNLGQGPELLIRYENEEAVDDSQLPKDRFSAERLKGVDSTLKIQPAELGDSAVYLCASSPDNNQPQHFGDGTRLSIL.

This chain connects TRBV24-1 to TRBJ2-2; weak D call: TRBD2 (5 bases). Germline V gene lookup returns CDR1 KGHDR and CDR2 SFDVKD. Between the trimmed V and J ends, which lost 4 bases and 5 bases, there was a span of 13 bases. This CDR3 contains 15 residues. CDR3 sequence (DNA): TGTGCCACCAGTGACCCTACTAGTTTAACCGGGGAGCTGTTTTTT. It yields the protein CATSDPTSLTGELFF.

The J gene is TRBJ1-1, the V gene TRBV7-8; TRBD1 aligns across 10 bases. Germline V gene sequence: CDR1 SGHVS, CDR2 FQNEAQ. The trim removed 3 bases at V and 10 bases at J, leaving 5 bases unmatched. There are 13 residues in the CDR3. The CDR3 here is CASSFDRGRVAFF. Here the CDR3 DNA reads TGTGCCAGCAGCTTCGACAGGGGGCGCGTAGCTTTCTTT.

CDR3 in amino acids: CASSYPGLAGGRNSYNEQFF. CDR3 DNA: TGTGCCAGCAGTTACCCTGGACTAGCGGGGGGCCGGAACTCCTACAATGAGCAGTTCTTC. The J gene is TRBJ2-1, the V gene TRBV6-2 or TRBV6-3; TRBD2 matches at 14 bases. Trimming removed 2 bases from V and 0 bases from J; junction bases left unmatched: 9. The CDR3 covers 20 residues. Germline V gene data show CDR1 as MNHEY and CDR2 as SVGEGT.

The CDR3 DNA is TGTGCCACCAGCAGTCGTAGGGGTGAAGCTTTCTTT. Translating gives CATSSRRGEAFF. The chain joins TRBV15 to TRBJ1-1; maybe TRBD1 (5 bases). The CDR3 extends over 12 amino acids. Germline values: CDR1 LNHNV, CDR2 YYDKDF (reference sequence). The V end was cut by 3 bases, the J end by 7 bases, with 9 bases between.

This rearrangement joins TRBV10-2 to TRBJ1-2; D is possibly TRBD1 (5 bases). The CDR3 contains 15 residues. The germline CDR1 and CDR2 sequences are WSHSY and SAAADI. Trimming took off 3 bases at V and 2 bases at J, with 13 bases between the two ends. Here the CDR3 reads CASSERRGRNYGYTF. CDR3 coding DNA: TGCGCCAGCAGTGAAAGAAGGGGAAGGAACTATGGCTACACCTTC.